The clone carrying this TCR beta chain was counted only a few times. This sample is drawn from a study of response to subunit inactivated influenza vaccine. Each CDR3 protein is one row after TCRdb ran MiXCR on the RT-PCR reads. The table includes hundreds of thousands of distinct CDR3 sequences, approximately 14% detected once. The sequence was obtained from a man aged 45-65 years who received an inactivated influenza vaccine. This material consisted of PBMCs from blood, taken about 13 days after vaccination.

This CDR3 is CASNPGLNTGELFF. As DNA, the CDR3 is TGTGCCAGCAACCCGGGACTCAACACCGGGGAGCTGTTTTTT. This rearrangement joins TRBV28 to TRBJ2-2, with D perhaps matching TRBD2 (6 bases). The ends were cut back, 7 bases at V and 2 bases at J, with 11 bases in the middle. This CDR3 contains 14 residues. CDR1 MDHEN and CDR2 SYDVKM come from the germline V gene.